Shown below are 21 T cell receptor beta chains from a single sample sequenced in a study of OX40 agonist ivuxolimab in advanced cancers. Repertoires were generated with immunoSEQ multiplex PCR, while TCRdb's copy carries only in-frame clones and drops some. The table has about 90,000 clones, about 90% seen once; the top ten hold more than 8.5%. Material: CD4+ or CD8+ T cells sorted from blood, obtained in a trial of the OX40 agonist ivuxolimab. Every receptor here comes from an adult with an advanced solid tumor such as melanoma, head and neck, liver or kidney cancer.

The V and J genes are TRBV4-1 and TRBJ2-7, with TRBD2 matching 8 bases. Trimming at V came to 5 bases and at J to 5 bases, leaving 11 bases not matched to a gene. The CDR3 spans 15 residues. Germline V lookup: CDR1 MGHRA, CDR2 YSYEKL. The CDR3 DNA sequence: TGCGCCAGCAGCATAAGAAGCGGGAGTGCGAACGAGCAGTACTTC. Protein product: CASSIRSGSANEQYF.

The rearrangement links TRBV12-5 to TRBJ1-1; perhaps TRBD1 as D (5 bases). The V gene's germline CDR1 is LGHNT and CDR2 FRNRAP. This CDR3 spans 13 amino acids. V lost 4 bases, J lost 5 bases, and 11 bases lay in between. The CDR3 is CASGSGVGTEAFF. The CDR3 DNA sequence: TGTGCTAGTGGTTCGGGGGTCGGGACTGAAGCTTTCTTT.

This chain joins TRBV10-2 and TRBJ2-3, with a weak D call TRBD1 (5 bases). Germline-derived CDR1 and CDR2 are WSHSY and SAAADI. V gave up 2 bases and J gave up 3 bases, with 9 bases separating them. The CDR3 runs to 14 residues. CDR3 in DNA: TGCGCCAGCAGTGAGGGTAGGGGTACAGATACGCAGTATTTT. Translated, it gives CASSEGRGTDTQYF.

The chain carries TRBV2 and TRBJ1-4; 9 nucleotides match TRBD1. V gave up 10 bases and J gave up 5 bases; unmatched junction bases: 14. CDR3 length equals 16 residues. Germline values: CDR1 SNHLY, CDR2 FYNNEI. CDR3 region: CATKRTGATFNEKLFF. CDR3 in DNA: TGTGCCACGAAAAGGACAGGGGCGACTTTCAATGAAAAACTGTTTTTT.

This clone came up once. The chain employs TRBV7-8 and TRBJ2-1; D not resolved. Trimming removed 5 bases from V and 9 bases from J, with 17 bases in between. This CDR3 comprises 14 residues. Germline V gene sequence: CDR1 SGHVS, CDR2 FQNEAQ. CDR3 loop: CASSTPSRDREQFF. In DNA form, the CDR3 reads TGTGCCAGCAGCACCCCTTCTAGAGATCGTGAGCAGTTCTTC. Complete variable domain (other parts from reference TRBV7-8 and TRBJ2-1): GAGVSQSPRYKVAKRGQDVALRCDPISGHVSLFWYQQALGQGPEFLTYFQNEAQLDKSGLPSDRFFAERPEGSVSTLKIQRTQQEDSAVYLCASSTPSRDREQFFGPGTRLTVL.

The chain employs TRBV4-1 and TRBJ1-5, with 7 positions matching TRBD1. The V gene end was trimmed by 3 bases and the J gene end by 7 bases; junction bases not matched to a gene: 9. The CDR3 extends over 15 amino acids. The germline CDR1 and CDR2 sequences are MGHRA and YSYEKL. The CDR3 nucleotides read TGCGCCAGCAGCCACCCTCGACAGGGCGGCCAGCCCCAGCATTTT. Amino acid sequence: CASSHPRQGGQPQHF.

The CDR3 region is CASRHGGGEQYF. The CDR3, as DNA: TGTGCCAGCAGACACGGAGGAGGAGAGCAGTACTTC. The chain has TRBV6-5 and TRBJ2-7; D possibly corresponds to TRBD2 (5 bases). Germline-derived CDR1 and CDR2 are MNHEY and SVGAGI. The CDR3 covers 12 residues. The V and J ends lost 6 bases and 7 bases respectively, with 13 bases between them.

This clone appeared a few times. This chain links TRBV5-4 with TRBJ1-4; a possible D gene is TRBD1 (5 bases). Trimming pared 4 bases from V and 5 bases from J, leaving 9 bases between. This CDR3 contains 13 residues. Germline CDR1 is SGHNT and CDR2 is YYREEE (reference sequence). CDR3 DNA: TGTGCCAGCAGCGGGGGGATGAATGAAAAACTGTTTTTT. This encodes CASSGGMNEKLFF.

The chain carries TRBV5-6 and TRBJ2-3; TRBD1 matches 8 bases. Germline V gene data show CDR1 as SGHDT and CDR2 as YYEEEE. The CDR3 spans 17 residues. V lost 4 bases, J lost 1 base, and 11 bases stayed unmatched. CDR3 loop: CASSAGQGKGGTDTQYF. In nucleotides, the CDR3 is TGTGCCAGCAGCGCAGGACAGGGCAAAGGTGGCACAGATACGCAGTATTTT.

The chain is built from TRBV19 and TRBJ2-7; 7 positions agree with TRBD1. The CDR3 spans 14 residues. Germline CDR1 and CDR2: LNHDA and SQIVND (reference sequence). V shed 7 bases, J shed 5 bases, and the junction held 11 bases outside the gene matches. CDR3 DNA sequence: TGTGCCAGTACAGGGACAGTCAAGGAGCACGAGCAGTACTTC. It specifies CASTGTVKEHEQYF.

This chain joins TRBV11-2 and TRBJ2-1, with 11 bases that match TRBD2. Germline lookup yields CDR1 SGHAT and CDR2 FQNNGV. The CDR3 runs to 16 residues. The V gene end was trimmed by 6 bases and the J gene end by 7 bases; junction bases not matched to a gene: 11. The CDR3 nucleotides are TGTGCCAGCAGGGAATTAGCGGGAGGGCCCTGGAATGAGCAGTTCTTC. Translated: CASRELAGGPWNEQFF. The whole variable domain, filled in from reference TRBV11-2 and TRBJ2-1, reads EAGVAQSPRYKIIEKRQSVAFWCNPISGHATLYWYQQILGQGPKLLIQFQNNGVVDDSQLPKDRFSAERLKGVDSTLKIQPAKLEDSAVYLCASRELAGGPWNEQFFGPGTRLTVL.

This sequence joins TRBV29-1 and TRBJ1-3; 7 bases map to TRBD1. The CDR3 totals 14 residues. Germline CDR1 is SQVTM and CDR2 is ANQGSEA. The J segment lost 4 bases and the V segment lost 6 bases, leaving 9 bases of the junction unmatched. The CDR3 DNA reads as TGCAGCGTCCAGAGACAGGGTACGGGAAACACCATATATTTT. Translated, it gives CSVQRQGTGNTIYF. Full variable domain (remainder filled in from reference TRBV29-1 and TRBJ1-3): SAVISQKPSRDICQRGTSLTIQCQVDSQVTMMFWYRQQPGQSLTLIATANQGSEATYESGFVIDKFPISRPNLTFSTLTVSNMSPEDSSIYLCSVQRQGTGNTIYFGEGSWLTVV.

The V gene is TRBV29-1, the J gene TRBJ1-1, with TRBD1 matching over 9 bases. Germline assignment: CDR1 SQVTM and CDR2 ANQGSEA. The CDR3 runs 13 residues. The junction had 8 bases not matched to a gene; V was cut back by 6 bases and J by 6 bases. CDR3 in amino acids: CSVAPGQGSEAFF. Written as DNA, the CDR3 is TGCAGCGTGGCCCCGGGACAGGGCTCTGAAGCTTTCTTT.

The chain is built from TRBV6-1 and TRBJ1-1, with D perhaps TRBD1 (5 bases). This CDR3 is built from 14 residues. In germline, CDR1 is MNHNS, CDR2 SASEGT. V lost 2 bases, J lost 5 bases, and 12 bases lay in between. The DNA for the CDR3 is TGTGCCAGCAGTGAAATGGAGGGGTGGACTGAAGCTTTCTTT. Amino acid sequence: CASSEMEGWTEAFF.

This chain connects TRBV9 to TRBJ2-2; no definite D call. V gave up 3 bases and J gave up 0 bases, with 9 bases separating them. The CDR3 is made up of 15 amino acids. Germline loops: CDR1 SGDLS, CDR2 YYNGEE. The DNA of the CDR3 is TGTGCCAGCAGCGAGACAAACGCGAACACCGGGGAGCTGTTTTTT. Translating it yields CASSETNANTGELFF.

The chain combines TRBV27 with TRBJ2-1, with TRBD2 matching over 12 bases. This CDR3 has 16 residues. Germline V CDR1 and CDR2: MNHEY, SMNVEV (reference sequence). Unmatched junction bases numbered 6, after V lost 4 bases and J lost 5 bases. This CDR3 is CASSSVTSGSDNEQFF. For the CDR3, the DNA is TGTGCCAGCAGTTCCGTGACTAGCGGGAGCGACAATGAGCAGTTCTTC.

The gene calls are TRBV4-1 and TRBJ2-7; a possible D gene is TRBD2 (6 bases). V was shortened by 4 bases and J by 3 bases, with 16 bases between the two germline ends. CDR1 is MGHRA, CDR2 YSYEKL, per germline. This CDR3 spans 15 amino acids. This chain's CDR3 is CASSLRGTGDYEQYF. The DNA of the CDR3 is TGCGCCAGCAGCCTCCGGGGGACGGGGGACTACGAGCAGTACTTC.

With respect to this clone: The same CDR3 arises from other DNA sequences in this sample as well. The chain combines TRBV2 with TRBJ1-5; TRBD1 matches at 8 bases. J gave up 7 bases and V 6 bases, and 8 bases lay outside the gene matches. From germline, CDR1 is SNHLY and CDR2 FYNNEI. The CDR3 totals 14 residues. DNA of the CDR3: TGTGCCAGCAGAGGGACAGGCTCTGGGCAGCCCCAGCATTTT. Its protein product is CASRGTGSGQPQHF.

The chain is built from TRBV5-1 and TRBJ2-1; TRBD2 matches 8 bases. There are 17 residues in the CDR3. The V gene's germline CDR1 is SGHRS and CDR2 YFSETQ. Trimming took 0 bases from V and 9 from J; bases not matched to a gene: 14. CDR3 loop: CASSLVLASGLQGEQFF. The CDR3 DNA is TGCGCCAGCAGCTTGGTTTTGGCTAGCGGGCTTCAGGGTGAGCAGTTCTTC.

CDR3 residues: CASSLYRGSGYTF. The CDR3 DNA reads as TGTGCCAGCAGCCTCTACAGGGGTAGTGGCTACACCTTC. The chain couples TRBV7-3 to TRBJ1-2; 7 bases are shared with TRBD1. CDR3 size: 13 residues. Germline V CDR1 and CDR2: SGHTA, FQGTGA. V was clipped by 5 bases and J by 7 bases; unmatched bases: 7.

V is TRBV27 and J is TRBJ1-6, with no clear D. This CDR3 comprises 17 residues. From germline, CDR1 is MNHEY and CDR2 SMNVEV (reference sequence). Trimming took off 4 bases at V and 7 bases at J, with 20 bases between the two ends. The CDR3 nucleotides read TGTGCCAGCAGTTCATACTCCCACGGCGGTTTGAATTCACCCCTCCACTTT. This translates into CASSSYSHGGLNSPLHF.